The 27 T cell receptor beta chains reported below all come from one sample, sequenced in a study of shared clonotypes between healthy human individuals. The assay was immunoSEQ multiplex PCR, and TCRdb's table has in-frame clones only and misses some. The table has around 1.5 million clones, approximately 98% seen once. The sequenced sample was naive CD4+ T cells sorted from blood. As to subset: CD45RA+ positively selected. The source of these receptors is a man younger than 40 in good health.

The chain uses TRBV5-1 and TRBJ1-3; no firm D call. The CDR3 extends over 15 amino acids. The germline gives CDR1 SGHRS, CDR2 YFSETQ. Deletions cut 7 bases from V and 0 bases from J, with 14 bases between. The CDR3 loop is CASQAQPFSGNTIYF. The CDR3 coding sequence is TGCGCCAGCCAAGCACAGCCTTTCTCTGGAAACACCATATATTTT. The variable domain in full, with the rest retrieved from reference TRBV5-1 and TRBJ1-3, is KAGVTQTPRYLIKTRGQQVTLSCSPISGHRSVSWYQQTPGQGLQFLFEYFSETQRNKGNFPGRFSGRQFSNSRSEMNVSTLELGDSALYLCASQAQPFSGNTIYFGEGSWLTVV.

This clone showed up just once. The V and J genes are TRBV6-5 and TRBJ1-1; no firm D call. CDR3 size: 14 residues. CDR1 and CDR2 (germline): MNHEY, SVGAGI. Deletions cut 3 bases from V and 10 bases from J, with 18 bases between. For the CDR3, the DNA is TGTGCCAGCAGTTATTCGTCCCACCACCTAGGAGCTTTCTTT. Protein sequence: CASSYSSHHLGAFF.

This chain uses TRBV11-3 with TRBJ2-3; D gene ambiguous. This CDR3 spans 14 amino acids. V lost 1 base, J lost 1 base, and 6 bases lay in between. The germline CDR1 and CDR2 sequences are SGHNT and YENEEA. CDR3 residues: CASSLGGGTDTQYF. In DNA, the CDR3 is TGTGCCAGCAGCTTAGGTGGGGGCACAGATACGCAGTATTTT.

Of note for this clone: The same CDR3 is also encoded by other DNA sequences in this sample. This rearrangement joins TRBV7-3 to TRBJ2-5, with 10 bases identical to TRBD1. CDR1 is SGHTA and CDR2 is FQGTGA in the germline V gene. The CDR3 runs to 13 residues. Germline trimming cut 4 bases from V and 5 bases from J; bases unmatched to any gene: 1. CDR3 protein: CASSSGQGETQYF. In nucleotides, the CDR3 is TGTGCCAGCAGCTCGGGACAGGGGGAGACCCAGTACTTC.

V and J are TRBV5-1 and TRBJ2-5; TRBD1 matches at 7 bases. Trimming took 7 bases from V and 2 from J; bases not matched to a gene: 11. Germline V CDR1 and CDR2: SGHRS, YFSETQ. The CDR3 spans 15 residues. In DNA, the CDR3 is TGCGCCAGCGCCCCCGCAGACAGGGCACAAGAGACCCAGTACTTC. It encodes CASAPADRAQETQYF.

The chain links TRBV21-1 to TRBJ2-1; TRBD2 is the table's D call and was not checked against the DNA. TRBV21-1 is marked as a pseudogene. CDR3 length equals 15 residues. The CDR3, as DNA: TGTGCCAGCACATGGAGCGGAATAAAACTCAATGAGCAGTTCTTC. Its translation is CASTWSGIKLNEQFF.

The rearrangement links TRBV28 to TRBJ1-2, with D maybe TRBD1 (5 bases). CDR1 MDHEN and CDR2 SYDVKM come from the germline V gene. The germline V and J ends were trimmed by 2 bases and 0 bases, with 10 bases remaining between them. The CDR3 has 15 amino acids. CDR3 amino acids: CASSLVPGTNYGYTF. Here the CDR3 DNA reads TGTGCCAGCAGTTTAGTTCCAGGGACTAACTATGGCTACACCTTC.

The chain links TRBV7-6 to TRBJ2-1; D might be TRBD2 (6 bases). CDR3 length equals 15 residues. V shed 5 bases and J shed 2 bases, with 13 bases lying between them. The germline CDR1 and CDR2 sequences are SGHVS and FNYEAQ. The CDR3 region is CASSPRVAAYNEQFF. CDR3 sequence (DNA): TGTGCCAGCAGCCCCCGGGTAGCGGCCTACAATGAGCAGTTCTTC.

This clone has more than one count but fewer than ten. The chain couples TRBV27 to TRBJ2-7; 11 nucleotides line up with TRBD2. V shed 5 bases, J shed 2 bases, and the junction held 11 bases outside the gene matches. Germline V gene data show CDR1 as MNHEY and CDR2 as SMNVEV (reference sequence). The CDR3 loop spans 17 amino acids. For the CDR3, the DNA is TGTGCCAGCAGTCTAACCCGTACTAGCGGGAGTCCCTACGAGCAGTACTTC. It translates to CASSLTRTSGSPYEQYF.

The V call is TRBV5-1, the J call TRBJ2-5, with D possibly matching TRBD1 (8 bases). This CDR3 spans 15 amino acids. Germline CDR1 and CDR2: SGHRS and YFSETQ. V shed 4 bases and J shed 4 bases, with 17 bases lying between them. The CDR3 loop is CASSPGGTGGETQYF. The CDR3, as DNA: TGCGCCAGCAGCCCGGGAGGTACAGGGGGAGAGACCCAGTACTTC.

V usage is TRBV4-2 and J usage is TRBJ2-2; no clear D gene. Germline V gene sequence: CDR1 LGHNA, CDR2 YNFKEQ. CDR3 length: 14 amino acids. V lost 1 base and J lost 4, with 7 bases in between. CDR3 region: CASSQGSFTGELFF. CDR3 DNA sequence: TGTGCCAGCAGCCAAGGCAGTTTCACCGGGGAGCTGTTTTTT.

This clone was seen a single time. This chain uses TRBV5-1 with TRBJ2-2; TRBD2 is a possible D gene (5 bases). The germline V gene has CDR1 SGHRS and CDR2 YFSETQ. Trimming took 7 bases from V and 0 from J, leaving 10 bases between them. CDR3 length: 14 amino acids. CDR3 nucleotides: TGCGCCAGCCGAGCGGAGGCGAACACCGGGGAGCTGTTTTTT. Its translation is CASRAEANTGELFF.

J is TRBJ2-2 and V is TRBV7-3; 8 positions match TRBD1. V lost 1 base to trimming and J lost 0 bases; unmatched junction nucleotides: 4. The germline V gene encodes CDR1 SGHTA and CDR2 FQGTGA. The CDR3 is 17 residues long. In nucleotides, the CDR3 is TGTGCCAGCAGCTTAAAGTTGGGACAGGCGAACACCGGGGAGCTGTTTTTT. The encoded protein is CASSLKLGQANTGELFF. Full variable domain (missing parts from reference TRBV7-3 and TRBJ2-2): GAGVSQTPSNKVTEKGKYVELRCDPISGHTALYWYRQSLGQGPEFLIYFQGTGAADDSGLPNDRFFAVRPEGSVSTLKIQRTERGDSAVYLCASSLKLGQANTGELFFGEGSRLTVL.

This CDR3 reads CASSEGTSLSYEQYF. In DNA form, the CDR3 reads TGTGCCAGCAGTGAAGGGACTTCGCTCTCCTACGAGCAGTACTTC. V is TRBV9 and J is TRBJ2-7, with D possibly being TRBD2 (6 bases). Germline-derived CDR1 and CDR2 are SGDLS and YYNGEE. V lost 5 bases and J 0 bases, leaving 15 bases between the germline ends. The CDR3 extends over 15 amino acids.

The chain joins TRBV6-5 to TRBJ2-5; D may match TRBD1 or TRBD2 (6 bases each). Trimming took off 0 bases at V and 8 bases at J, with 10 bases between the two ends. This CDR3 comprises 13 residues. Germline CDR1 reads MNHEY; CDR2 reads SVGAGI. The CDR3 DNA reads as TGTGCCAGCAGTTACTCGAACGGGGGCACCCAGTACTTC. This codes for CASSYSNGGTQYF.

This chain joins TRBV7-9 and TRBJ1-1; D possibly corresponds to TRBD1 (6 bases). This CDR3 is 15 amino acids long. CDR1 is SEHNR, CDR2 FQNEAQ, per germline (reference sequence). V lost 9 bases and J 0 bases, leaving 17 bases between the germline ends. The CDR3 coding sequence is TGTGCCAGTGCACCCGATAGGGGGTTGAACACTGAAGCTTTCTTT. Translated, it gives CASAPDRGLNTEAFF.

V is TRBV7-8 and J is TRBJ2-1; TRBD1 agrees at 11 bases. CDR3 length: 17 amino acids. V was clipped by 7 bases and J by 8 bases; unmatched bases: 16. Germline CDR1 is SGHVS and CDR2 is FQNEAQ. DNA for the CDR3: TGTGCCAGCACCATTAACATTGGACAGGGGGCTTACGATGAGCAGTTCTTC. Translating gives CASTINIGQGAYDEQFF.

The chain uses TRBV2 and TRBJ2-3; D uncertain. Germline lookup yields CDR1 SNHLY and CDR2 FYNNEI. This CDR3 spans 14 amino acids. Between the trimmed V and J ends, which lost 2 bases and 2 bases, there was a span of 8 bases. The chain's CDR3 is CASSEWAATDTQYF. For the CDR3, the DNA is TGTGCCAGCAGTGAATGGGCGGCCACAGATACGCAGTATTTT.

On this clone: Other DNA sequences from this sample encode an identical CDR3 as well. The CDR3 region is CASSPTTAPDTQYF. CDR3 DNA: TGTGCCAGCTCACCGACGACTGCCCCAGATACGCAGTATTTT. This chain joins TRBV18 and TRBJ2-3; D unresolved. The CDR3 loop spans 14 amino acids. Germline V gives CDR1 KGHSH, CDR2 LQKENI. Trimming cost V 3 bases and J 4 bases, with 11 bases left between them.

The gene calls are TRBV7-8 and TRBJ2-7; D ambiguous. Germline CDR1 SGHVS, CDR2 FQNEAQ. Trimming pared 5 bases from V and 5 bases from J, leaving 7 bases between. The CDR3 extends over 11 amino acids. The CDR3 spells CASSHKDEQYF. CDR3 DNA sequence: TGTGCCAGCAGCCATAAAGACGAGCAGTACTTC. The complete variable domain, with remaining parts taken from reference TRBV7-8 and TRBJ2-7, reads GAGVSQSPRYKVAKRGQDVALRCDPISGHVSLFWYQQALGQGPEFLTYFQNEAQLDKSGLPSDRFFAERPEGSVSTLKIQRTQQEDSAVYLCASSHKDEQYFGPGTRLTVT.

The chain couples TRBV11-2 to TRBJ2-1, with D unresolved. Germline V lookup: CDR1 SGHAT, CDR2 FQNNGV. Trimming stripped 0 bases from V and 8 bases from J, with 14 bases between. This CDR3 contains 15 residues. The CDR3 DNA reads TGTGCCAGCAGCTTAGATCTTCTGACAATTGATGAGCAGTTCTTC. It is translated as CASSLDLLTIDEQFF.

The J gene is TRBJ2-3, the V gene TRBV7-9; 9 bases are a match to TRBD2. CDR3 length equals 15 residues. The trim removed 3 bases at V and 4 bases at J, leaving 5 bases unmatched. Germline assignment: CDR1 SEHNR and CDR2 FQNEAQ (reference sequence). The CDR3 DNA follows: TGTGCCAGCAGCTTTGTAGCGGGAGCCCCAGATACGCAGTATTTT. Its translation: CASSFVAGAPDTQYF.

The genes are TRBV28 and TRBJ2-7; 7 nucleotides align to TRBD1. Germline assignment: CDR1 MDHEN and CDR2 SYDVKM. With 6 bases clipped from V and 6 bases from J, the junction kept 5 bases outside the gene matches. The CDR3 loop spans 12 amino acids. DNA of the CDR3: TGTGCCAGCAGCGGCAGACAGGGCGAGCAGTACTTC. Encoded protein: CASSGRQGEQYF.

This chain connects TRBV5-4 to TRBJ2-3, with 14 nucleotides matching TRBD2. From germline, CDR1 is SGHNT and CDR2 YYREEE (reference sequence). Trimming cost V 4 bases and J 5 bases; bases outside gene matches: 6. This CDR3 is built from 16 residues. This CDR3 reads CASSRPGLAGEDTQYF. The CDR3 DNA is TGTGCCAGCAGCCGACCGGGACTAGCGGGAGAAGATACGCAGTATTTT.

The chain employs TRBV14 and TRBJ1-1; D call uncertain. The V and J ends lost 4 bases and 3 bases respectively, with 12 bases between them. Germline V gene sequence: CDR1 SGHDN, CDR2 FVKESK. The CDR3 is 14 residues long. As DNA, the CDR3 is TGTGCCAGCAGCCCGAGCCCCCTCCACACTGAAGCTTTCTTT. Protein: CASSPSPLHTEAFF.

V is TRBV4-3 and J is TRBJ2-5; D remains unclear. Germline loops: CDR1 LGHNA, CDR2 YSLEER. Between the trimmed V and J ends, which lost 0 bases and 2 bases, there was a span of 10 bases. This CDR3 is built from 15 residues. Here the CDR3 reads CASSQEINFQETQYF. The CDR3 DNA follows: TGCGCCAGCAGCCAAGAAATTAACTTTCAAGAGACCCAGTACTTC.

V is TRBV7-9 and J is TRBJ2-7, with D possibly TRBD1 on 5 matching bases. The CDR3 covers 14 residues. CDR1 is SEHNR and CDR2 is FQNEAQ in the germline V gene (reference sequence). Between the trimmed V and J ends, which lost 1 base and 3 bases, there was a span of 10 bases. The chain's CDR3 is CASSLVAGNYEQYF. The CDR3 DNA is TGTGCCAGCAGCTTAGTCGCAGGGAACTACGAGCAGTACTTC.